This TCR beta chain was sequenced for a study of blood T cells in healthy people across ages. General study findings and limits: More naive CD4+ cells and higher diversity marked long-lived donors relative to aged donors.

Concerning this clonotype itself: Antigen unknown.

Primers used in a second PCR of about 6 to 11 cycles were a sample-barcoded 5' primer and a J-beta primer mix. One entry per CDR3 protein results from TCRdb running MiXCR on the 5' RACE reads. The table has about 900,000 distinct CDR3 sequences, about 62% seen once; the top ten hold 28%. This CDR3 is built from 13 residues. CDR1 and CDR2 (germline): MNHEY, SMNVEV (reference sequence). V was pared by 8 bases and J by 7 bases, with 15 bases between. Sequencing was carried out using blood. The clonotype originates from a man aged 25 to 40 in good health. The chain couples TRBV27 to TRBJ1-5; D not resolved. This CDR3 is CASRPIADQPQHF. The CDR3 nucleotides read TGTGCCAGCCGCCCCATCGCCGACCAGCCCCAGCATTTT.